Given below is one T cell receptor beta chain in context. Sequencing was performed with immunoSEQ multiplex PCR; in TCRdb, only in-frame clones are kept and a portion is missing. The sample records some 220,000 clones, more than 70% being singletons. The V and J ends lost 0 bases and 2 bases respectively, with 8 bases between them. Germline loops: CDR1 SGDLS, CDR2 YYNGEE. The CDR3 loop spans 14 amino acids. This sample was taken from a study of blood T cell repertoires in COVID-19. About the study: The study drew acute and convalescent COVID-19 samples from the United States, Italy and Spain.

The rearrangement uses TRBV9 and TRBJ1-2; maybe TRBD1 (5 bases). This sequence was found in a human donor in a cohort sampled during active COVID-19. Material: peripheral blood. CDR3 loop: CASSVGQSNYGYTF. CDR3 bases: TGTGCCAGCAGCGTAGGACAGTCAAACTATGGCTACACCTTC.